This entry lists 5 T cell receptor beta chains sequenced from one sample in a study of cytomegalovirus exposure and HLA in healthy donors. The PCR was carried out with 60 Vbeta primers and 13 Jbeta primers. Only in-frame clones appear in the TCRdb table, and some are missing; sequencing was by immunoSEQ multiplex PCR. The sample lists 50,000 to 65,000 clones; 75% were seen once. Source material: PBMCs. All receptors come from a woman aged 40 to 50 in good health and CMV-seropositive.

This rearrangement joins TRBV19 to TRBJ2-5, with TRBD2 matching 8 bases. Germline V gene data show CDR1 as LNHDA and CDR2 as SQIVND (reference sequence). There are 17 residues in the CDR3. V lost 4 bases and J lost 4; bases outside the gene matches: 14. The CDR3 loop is CASSKSESGGRGETQYF. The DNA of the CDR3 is TGTGCCAGTAGTAAGTCGGAAAGCGGGGGCCGAGGAGAGACCCAGTACTTC.

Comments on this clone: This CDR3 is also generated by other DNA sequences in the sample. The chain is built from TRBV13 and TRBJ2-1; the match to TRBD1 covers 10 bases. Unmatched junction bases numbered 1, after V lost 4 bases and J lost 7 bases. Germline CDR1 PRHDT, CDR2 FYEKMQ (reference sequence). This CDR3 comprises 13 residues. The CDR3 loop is CASSWDRGNEQFF. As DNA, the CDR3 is TGTGCCAGCAGCTGGGACAGGGGTAATGAGCAGTTCTTC.

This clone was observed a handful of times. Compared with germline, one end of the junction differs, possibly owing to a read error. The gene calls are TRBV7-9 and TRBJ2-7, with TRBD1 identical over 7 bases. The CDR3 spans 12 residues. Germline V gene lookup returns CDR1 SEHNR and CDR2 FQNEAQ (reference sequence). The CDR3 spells CASSLGQAIPIF. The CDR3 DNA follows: TGTGCCAGCAGTCTCGGACAGGCCATCCCCATTTTC.

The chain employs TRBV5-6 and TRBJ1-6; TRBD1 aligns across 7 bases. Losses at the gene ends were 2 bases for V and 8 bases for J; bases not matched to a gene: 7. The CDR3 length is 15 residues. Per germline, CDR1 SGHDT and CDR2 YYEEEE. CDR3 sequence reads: CASSFPTGRDSPLHF. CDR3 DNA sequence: TGTGCCAGCAGCTTCCCGACAGGGCGAGATTCACCCCTCCACTTT.

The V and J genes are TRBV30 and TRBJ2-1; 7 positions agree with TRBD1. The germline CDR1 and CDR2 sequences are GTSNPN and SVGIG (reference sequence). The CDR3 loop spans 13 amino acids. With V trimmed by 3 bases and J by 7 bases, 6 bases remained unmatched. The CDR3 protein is CAWSEGQVNEQFF. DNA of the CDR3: TGTGCCTGGAGCGAAGGACAGGTTAATGAGCAGTTCTTC. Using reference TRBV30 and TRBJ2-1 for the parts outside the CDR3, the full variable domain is SQTIHQWPATLVQPVGSPLSLECTVEGTSNPNLYWYRQAAGRGLQLLFYSVGIGQISSEVPQNLSASRPQDRQFILSSKKLLLSDSGFYLCAWSEGQVNEQFFGPGTRLTVL.